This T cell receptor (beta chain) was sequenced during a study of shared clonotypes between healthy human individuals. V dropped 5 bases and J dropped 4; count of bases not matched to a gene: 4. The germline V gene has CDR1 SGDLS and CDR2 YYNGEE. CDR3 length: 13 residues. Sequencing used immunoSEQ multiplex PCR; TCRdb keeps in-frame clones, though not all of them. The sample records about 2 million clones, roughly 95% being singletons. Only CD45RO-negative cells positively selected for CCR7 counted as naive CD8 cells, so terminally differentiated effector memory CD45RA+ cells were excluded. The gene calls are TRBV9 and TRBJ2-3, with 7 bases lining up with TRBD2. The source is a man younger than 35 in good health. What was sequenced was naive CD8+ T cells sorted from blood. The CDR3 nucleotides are TGTGCCAGCAGTCGGGCGGGGGCAGATACGCAGTATTTT. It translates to CASSRAGADTQYF. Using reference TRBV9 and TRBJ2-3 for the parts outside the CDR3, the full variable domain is DSGVTQTPKHLITATGQRVTLRCSPRSGDLSVYWYQQSLDQGLQFLIQYYNGEERAKGNILERFSAQQFPDLHSELNLSSLELGDSALYFCASSRAGADTQYFGPGTRLTVL.